Listed below are T cell receptor beta chains from one sample, sequenced in a study of T-cell reconstitution after alpha-beta-depleted transplantation in children. MiXCR, run by TCRdb on the PCR reads, gives a single entry per CDR3 protein. The sample carries 670,000 or so distinct CDR3 sequences, around 13% recorded once. The sequencing here drew on PBMCs, taken before TCRalphabeta/CD19-depleted stem cell transplant. The receptor source for this set is a girl aged 2-9 years with congenital amegakaryocytic thrombocytopenia, due to receive a stem cell transplant. Both conserved end residues are part of each CDR3. A D gene is named only where the DNA matches it firmly. The size entry is marked missing in some rows and otherwise reads once, few, many or a size class.

d_call: TRBD2; j_call: TRBJ2-7; v_call: TRBV7-9; clone_size: few; cdr3_length: 16; cdr3_nt: TGTGCCAGCAGCTACTCAGGACTAGCGGGAGTCTACGAGCAGTACTTC; cdr3_aa: CASSYSGLAGVYEQYF
d_call: .; j_call: TRBJ2-3; v_call: TRBV20-1; clone_size: many; cdr3_length: 11; cdr3_nt: TGCAGTGCTCTCATATCAGATACGCAGTATTTT; cdr3_aa: CSALISDTQYF
d_call: .; j_call: TRBJ2-2; v_call: TRBV7-9; clone_size: .; cdr3_length: 16; cdr3_nt: TGTGCCAGCAGCTTAGTACCGCAGGGAGAACCCGGGGAGCTGTTTTTT; cdr3_aa: CASSLVPQGEPGELFF
d_call: .; j_call: TRBJ2-3; v_call: TRBV5-1; clone_size: many; cdr3_length: 13; cdr3_nt: TGCGCCAGCAGCCAACCCCCAACAGATACGCAGTATTTT; cdr3_aa: CASSQPPTDTQYF
d_call: .; j_call: TRBJ1-1; v_call: TRBV12-3/TRBV12-4; clone_size: few; cdr3_length: 12; cdr3_nt: TGTGCCAGCAGCCGAGAAGGGGTTGAAGCTTTCTTT; cdr3_aa: CASSREGVEAFF
d_call: .; j_call: TRBJ2-1; v_call: TRBV7-9; clone_size: few; cdr3_length: 16; cdr3_nt: TGTGCCAGCAGATTTTCGGGCGGGGACATCTACAATGAGCAGTTCTTC; cdr3_aa: CASRFSGGDIYNEQFF
d_call: TRBD1; j_call: TRBJ1-2; v_call: TRBV29-1; clone_size: .; cdr3_length: 12; cdr3_nt: TGCAGCGTCCGACAGGGGCAACATGGCGACACCTTC; cdr3_aa: CSVRQGQHGDTF
d_call: .; j_call: TRBJ2-1; v_call: TRBV20-1; clone_size: few; cdr3_length: 14; cdr3_nt: TGCAGTGCTAGAGATCGGGTTGGGCGTTATGAGCAGTTCTTC; cdr3_aa: CSARDRVGRYEQFF
d_call: .; j_call: TRBJ1-4; v_call: TRBV7-9; clone_size: .; cdr3_length: 16; cdr3_nt: TGTGCCAGCAGCTTAGCGCTAAGTGGGACTAATGAAAAACTGTTTTTT; cdr3_aa: CASSLALSGTNEKLFF
d_call: TRBD2; j_call: TRBJ2-5; v_call: TRBV5-1; clone_size: .; cdr3_length: 17; cdr3_nt: TGCGCCAGCAGCCTCACGGCGACTAGCGGGAGTTCTGAGACCCAGTACTTC; cdr3_aa: CASSLTATSGSSETQYF
d_call: .; j_call: TRBJ1-5; v_call: TRBV29-1; clone_size: .; cdr3_length: 13; cdr3_nt: TGCAGCGCTACGTCGGGTGGCAATCAGCCCCAGCATTTT; cdr3_aa: CSATSGGNQPQHF
d_call: .; j_call: TRBJ2-7; v_call: TRBV10-3; clone_size: .; cdr3_length: 15; cdr3_nt: TGTGCCATCAGTGAGTCGGCTAGTCTCTCCTACGAGCAGTACTTC; cdr3_aa: CAISESASLSYEQYF
d_call: TRBD2; j_call: TRBJ2-3; v_call: TRBV19; clone_size: .; cdr3_length: 14; cdr3_nt: TGTGCCAGTATGTTGGCGGGAGGTCTCGATACGCAGTATTTT; cdr3_aa: CASMLAGGLDTQYF
d_call: .; j_call: TRBJ1-1; v_call: TRBV9; clone_size: many; cdr3_length: 15; cdr3_nt: TGTGCCAGCAGCGGCCCCGAGCTGGGGCTCACTGAAGCTTTCTTT; cdr3_aa: CASSGPELGLTEAFF
d_call: TRBD1; j_call: TRBJ2-7; v_call: TRBV7-8; clone_size: many; cdr3_length: 15; cdr3_nt: TGTGCCAGCAGCCTAGTACAGGGGGCCTCCTACGAGCAGTACTTC; cdr3_aa: CASSLVQGASYEQYF
d_call: .; j_call: TRBJ2-5; v_call: TRBV5-1; clone_size: many; cdr3_length: 11; cdr3_nt: TGCGCCAGCAGCCCCCAAGGGACCCAGTACTTC; cdr3_aa: CASSPQGTQYF
d_call: TRBD2; j_call: TRBJ2-1; v_call: TRBV29-1; clone_size: many; cdr3_length: 13; cdr3_nt: TGCAGCGTTGCGGGACTATATATCCATGAGCAGTTCTTC; cdr3_aa: CSVAGLYIHEQFF
d_call: TRBD2; j_call: TRBJ2-7; v_call: TRBV15; clone_size: many; cdr3_length: 16; cdr3_nt: TGTGCCACCAGCAGAGATCGGGGTAGCGGGACGGACGAGCAGTACTTC; cdr3_aa: CATSRDRGSGTDEQYF
d_call: TRBD2; j_call: TRBJ2-5; v_call: TRBV27; clone_size: .; cdr3_length: 15; cdr3_nt: TGTGCCAGCACTACGCGCGGGGGGAACCAAGAGACCCAGTACTTC; cdr3_aa: CASTTRGGNQETQYF
d_call: TRBD2; j_call: TRBJ2-1; v_call: TRBV20-1; clone_size: many; cdr3_length: 14; cdr3_nt: TGCAGTGCTTTCCTGACTAGCGACTACAATGAGCAGTTCTTC; cdr3_aa: CSAFLTSDYNEQFF
d_call: TRBD1; j_call: TRBJ1-5; v_call: TRBV4-1; clone_size: .; cdr3_length: 15; cdr3_nt: TGCGCCAGCAGCCAAGCCGGGACAGGGTTTCAGCCCCAGCATTTT; cdr3_aa: CASSQAGTGFQPQHF
d_call: .; j_call: TRBJ2-7; v_call: TRBV7-9; clone_size: few; cdr3_length: 16; cdr3_nt: TGTGCCAGCAGCTTAAGAGGGGGGGACCAAAGCGGCGAGCAGTACTTC; cdr3_aa: CASSLRGGDQSGEQYF
d_call: .; j_call: TRBJ1-5; v_call: TRBV12-3/TRBV12-4; clone_size: few; cdr3_length: 14; cdr3_nt: TGTGCCAGCAGTTTTGGGGGGGGCGGTCAGCCCCAGCATTTT; cdr3_aa: CASSFGGGGQPQHF
d_call: .; j_call: TRBJ2-1; v_call: TRBV20-1; clone_size: few; cdr3_length: 12; cdr3_nt: TGCAGTGCTAGGTTCCGAGGACCTGAGGGGTTCTTC; cdr3_aa: CSARFRGPEGFF
d_call: TRBD2; j_call: TRBJ2-3; v_call: TRBV4-1; clone_size: .; cdr3_length: 14; cdr3_nt: TGCGCCAGCAGTCCGCTAGCGGGTTCAGATACGCAGTATTTT; cdr3_aa: CASSPLAGSDTQYF
d_call: .; j_call: TRBJ1-5; v_call: TRBV7-8; clone_size: many; cdr3_length: 16; cdr3_nt: TGTGCCAGCAGCTTGGCAGGCCCCTATAGCAATCAGCCCCAGCATTTT; cdr3_aa: CASSLAGPYSNQPQHF
d_call: TRBD2; j_call: TRBJ2-1; v_call: TRBV7-9; clone_size: .; cdr3_length: 13; cdr3_nt: TGTGCCAGCAGTCATAGCGGGCAGGGAGAGCAGTTCTTC; cdr3_aa: CASSHSGQGEQFF
d_call: TRBD1; j_call: TRBJ2-7; v_call: TRBV5-1; clone_size: .; cdr3_length: 12; cdr3_nt: TGCGCCAGCAGCCGACAGGGGATTGAGCAGTCCTTC; cdr3_aa: CASSRQGIEQSF
d_call: .; j_call: TRBJ1-3; v_call: TRBV28; clone_size: many; cdr3_length: 15; cdr3_nt: TGTGCCAGCACCCAATCCCAGGGAACTGGAAACACCATATATTTT; cdr3_aa: CASTQSQGTGNTIYF
d_call: .; j_call: TRBJ1-5; v_call: TRBV20-1; clone_size: many; cdr3_length: 15; cdr3_nt: TGCAGTGCTAGATCTGAGATCGGGGGCGATCAGCCCCAGCATTTT; cdr3_aa: CSARSEIGGDQPQHF
d_call: .; j_call: TRBJ2-1; v_call: TRBV11-1; clone_size: few; cdr3_length: 21; cdr3_nt: TGTGCCAGCAGCCTCCGACGGGTAGACAGTAGGGTTTATTTATTCTGGAATGAGCAGTTCTTC; cdr3_aa: CASSLRRVDSRVYLFWNEQFF
d_call: TRBD1; j_call: TRBJ2-1; v_call: TRBV10-3; clone_size: .; cdr3_length: 16; cdr3_nt: TGTGCCATCAGTGAGCCAAGGACAGGGGGTTACAATGAGCAGTTCTTC; cdr3_aa: CAISEPRTGGYNEQFF
d_call: .; j_call: TRBJ2-7; v_call: TRBV12-3/TRBV12-4; clone_size: few; cdr3_length: 12; cdr3_nt: TGTGCCAGCAGTCCGAACGAGTACGAGCAGTACTTC; cdr3_aa: CASSPNEYEQYF
d_call: TRBD2; j_call: TRBJ2-1; v_call: TRBV19; clone_size: .; cdr3_length: 16; cdr3_nt: TGTGCCAGTAACCTCCCAGGACTAGCGGGACACAATGAGCAGTTCTTC; cdr3_aa: CASNLPGLAGHNEQFF
d_call: .; j_call: TRBJ1-5; v_call: TRBV29-1; clone_size: many; cdr3_length: 12; cdr3_nt: TGCAGCGTGCGATCGACCAATCAGCCCCAGCATTTT; cdr3_aa: CSVRSTNQPQHF
d_call: .; j_call: TRBJ2-2; v_call: TRBV29-1; clone_size: many; cdr3_length: 13; cdr3_nt: TGCAGCGCCTTCGACGGGGAGAACGGGGAGCTGTTTTTT; cdr3_aa: CSAFDGENGELFF
d_call: TRBD2; j_call: TRBJ2-7; v_call: TRBV5-4; clone_size: .; cdr3_length: 16; cdr3_nt: TGTGCCAGCAGCAGAACCGGGACTAGCGCCTTACAGGAGCAGTACTTC; cdr3_aa: CASSRTGTSALQEQYF
d_call: .; j_call: TRBJ1-5; v_call: TRBV6-5; clone_size: many; cdr3_length: 13; cdr3_nt: TGTGCCAGCAGTTCGGGTGGTGGGCAGCCCCAGCATTTT; cdr3_aa: CASSSGGGQPQHF
d_call: TRBD2; j_call: TRBJ2-1; v_call: TRBV4-1; clone_size: many; cdr3_length: 15; cdr3_nt: TGCGCCAGCAGCCAAATTCTGAGCGGGGACAATGAGCAGTTCTTC; cdr3_aa: CASSQILSGDNEQFF
d_call: .; j_call: TRBJ2-6; v_call: TRBV11-2; clone_size: few; cdr3_length: 18; cdr3_nt: TGTGCCAGCAGCCCCGTAGTCAGGCCAATCTCTGGGGCCAACGTCCTGACTTTC; cdr3_aa: CASSPVVRPISGANVLTF
d_call: .; j_call: TRBJ1-1; v_call: TRBV12-3/TRBV12-4; clone_size: many; cdr3_length: 13; cdr3_nt: TGTGCCAGCAGCCCGCTTACAGGGACTGAAGCTTTCTTT; cdr3_aa: CASSPLTGTEAFF
d_call: .; j_call: TRBJ1-2; v_call: TRBV12-3/TRBV12-4; clone_size: many; cdr3_length: 13; cdr3_nt: TGTGCCAGCAAGGGCGCAGGGAGTTATGGCTACACCTTC; cdr3_aa: CASKGAGSYGYTF
d_call: TRBD1; j_call: TRBJ2-1; v_call: TRBV14; clone_size: few; cdr3_length: 15; cdr3_nt: TGTGCCAGCAGTCTATTGGACAGGGGGCGGAATGAGCAGTTCTTC; cdr3_aa: CASSLLDRGRNEQFF
d_call: .; j_call: TRBJ2-1; v_call: TRBV4-1; clone_size: many; cdr3_length: 13; cdr3_nt: TGCGCCAGCAGCCAAGGGGGTGCGGGACTGCAGTTCTTC; cdr3_aa: CASSQGGAGLQFF
d_call: TRBD1; j_call: TRBJ2-2; v_call: TRBV11-2; clone_size: few; cdr3_length: 17; cdr3_nt: TGTGCCAGCAGCCCACTACCGGGACAGGGATCCACCGGGGAGCTGTTTTTT; cdr3_aa: CASSPLPGQGSTGELFF
d_call: .; j_call: TRBJ2-5; v_call: TRBV15; clone_size: few; cdr3_length: 16; cdr3_nt: TGTGCCACCAGCAGAGGTGGGAGAAGCTCCCAAGAGACCCAGTACTTC; cdr3_aa: CATSRGGRSSQETQYF